This section outlines one T cell receptor (beta chain) sequence together with its context. These data are taken from a study of blood T cell repertoires in COVID-19. Study-level background: The United States, Italy and Spain provided the acute and convalescent COVID-19 samples.

Original analysis: Amplifying reference gene primers gave estimates of nucleated cell counts. Here immunoSEQ multiplex PCR was the method, and the copy in TCRdb shows in-frame clones only, minus some. V and J calls and clone size are those listed in that table; D and trimming were worked out from the DNA. The repertoire includes under 200,000 clones, 65% to 85% of them detected once, and about a tenth sits in the top ten. The material sequenced was peripheral blood. This receptor was identified in a man between 65 and 85 years old with active or convalescent COVID-19.

Here the CDR3 reads CAGDRAREQYF. For the CDR3, the DNA is TGTGCCGGCGACAGGGCAAGAGAGCAGTACTTC. The chain joins TRBV30 to TRBJ2-7; TRBD1 matches 7 bases. Trimming cost V 8 bases and J 7 bases; bases outside gene matches: 8. Germline assignment: CDR1 GTSNPN and CDR2 SVGIG (reference sequence). CDR3 size: 11 residues.